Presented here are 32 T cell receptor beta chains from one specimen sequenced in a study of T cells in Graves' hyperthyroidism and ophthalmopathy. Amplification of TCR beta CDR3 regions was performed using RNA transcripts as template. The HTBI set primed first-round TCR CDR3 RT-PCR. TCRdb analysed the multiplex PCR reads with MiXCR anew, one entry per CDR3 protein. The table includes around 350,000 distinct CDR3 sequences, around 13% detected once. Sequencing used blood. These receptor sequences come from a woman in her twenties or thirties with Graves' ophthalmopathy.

In nucleotides, the CDR3 is TGCGCCAGCAGTGAGCAGGCTAGGGGTTACGAGCAGTACTTC. This gives the protein CASSEQARGYEQYF. The rearrangement joins TRBV10-2 to TRBJ2-7; a weak D match, TRBD1 (5 bases). V lost 2 bases to trimming and J lost 4 bases, with 12 bases between them. The germline V gene has CDR1 WSHSY and CDR2 SAAADI. The CDR3 sequence is 14 residues long.

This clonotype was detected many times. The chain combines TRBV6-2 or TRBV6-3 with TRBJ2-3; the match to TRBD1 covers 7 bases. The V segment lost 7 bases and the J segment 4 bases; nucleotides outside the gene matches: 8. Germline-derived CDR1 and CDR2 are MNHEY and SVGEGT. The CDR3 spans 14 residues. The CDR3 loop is CASNSNDRADTQYF. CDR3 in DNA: TGTGCCAGCAACTCCAACGACAGGGCAGATACGCAGTATTTT.

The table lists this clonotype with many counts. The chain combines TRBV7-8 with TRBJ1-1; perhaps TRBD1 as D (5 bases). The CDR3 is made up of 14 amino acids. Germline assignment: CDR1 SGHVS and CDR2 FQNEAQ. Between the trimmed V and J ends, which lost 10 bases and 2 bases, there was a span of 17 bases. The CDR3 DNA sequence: TGTGCCACCGGGGCGGGTCGTCGAAACACTGAAGCTTTCTTT. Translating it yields CATGAGRRNTEAFF.

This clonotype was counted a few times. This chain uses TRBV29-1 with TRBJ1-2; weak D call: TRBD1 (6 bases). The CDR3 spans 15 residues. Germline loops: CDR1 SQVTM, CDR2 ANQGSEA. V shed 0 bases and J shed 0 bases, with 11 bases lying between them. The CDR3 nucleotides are TGCAGCGTTGAAGATCGACAGGAGACTAACTATGGCTACACCTTC. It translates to CSVEDRQETNYGYTF.

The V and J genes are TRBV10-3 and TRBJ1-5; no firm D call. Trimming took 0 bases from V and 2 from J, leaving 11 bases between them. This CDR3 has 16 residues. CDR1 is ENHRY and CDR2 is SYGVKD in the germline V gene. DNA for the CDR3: TGTGCCATCAGTGAGTCGGAAGGGTCGGGCAATCAGCCCCAGCATTTT. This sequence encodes CAISESEGSGNQPQHF.

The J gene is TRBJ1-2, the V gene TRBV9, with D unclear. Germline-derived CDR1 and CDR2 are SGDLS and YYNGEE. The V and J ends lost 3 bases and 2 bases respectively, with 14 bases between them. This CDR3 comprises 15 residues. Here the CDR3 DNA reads TGTGCCAGCAGCGCGGAGGAGACCGCAAACTATGGCTACACCTTC. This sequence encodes CASSAEETANYGYTF.

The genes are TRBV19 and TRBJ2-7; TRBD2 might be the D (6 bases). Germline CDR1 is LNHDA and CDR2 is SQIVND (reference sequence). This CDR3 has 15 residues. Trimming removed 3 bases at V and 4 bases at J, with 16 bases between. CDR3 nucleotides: TGTGCCAGTAGTATCGGGACTGACAAAATTTACGAGCAGTACTTC. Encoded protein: CASSIGTDKIYEQYF.

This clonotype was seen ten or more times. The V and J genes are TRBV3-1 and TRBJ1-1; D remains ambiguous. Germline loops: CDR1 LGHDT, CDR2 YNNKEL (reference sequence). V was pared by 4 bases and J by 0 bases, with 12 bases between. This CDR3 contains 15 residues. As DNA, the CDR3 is TGTGCCAGCAGCCCTACTTCAACGCTGAACACTGAAGCTTTCTTT. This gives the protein CASSPTSTLNTEAFF.

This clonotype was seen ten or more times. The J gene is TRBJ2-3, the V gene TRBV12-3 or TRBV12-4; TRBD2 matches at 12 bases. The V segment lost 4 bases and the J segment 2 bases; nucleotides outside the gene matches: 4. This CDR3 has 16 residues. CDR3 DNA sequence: TGTGCCAGCAGTTCTAGACTAGCGGGGGACACAGATACGCAGTATTTT. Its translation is CASSSRLAGDTDTQYF.

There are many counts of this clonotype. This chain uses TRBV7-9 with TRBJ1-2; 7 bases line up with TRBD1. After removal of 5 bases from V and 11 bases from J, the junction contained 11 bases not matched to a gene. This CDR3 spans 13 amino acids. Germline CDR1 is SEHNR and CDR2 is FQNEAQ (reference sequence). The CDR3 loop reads CASSHTADRDYTF. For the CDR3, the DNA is TGTGCCAGCAGCCATACGGCCGACAGGGATTACACCTTC. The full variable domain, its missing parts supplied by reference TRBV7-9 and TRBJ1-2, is DTGVSQNPRHKITKRGQNVTFRCDPISEHNRLYWYRQTLGQGPEFLTYFQNEAQLEKSRLLSDRFSAERPKGSFSTLEIQRTEQGDSAMYLCASSHTADRDYTFGSGTRLTVV.

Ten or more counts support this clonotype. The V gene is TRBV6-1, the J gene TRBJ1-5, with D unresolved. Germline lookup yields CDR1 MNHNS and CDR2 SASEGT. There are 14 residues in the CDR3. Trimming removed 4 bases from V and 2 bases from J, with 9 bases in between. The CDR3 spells CASSVASGNQPQHF. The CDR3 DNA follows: TGTGCCAGCAGTGTCGCCAGTGGCAATCAGCCCCAGCATTTT.

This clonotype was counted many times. CDR3 protein: CASSGRTTAEAFF. The CDR3 DNA follows: TGTGCCAGTAGCGGCCGGACCACGGCTGAAGCTTTCTTT. This chain joins TRBV19 and TRBJ1-1, with D unclear. The CDR3 runs 13 residues. The germline V and J ends were trimmed by 6 bases and 6 bases, with 14 bases remaining between them. Germline V CDR1 and CDR2: LNHDA, SQIVND (reference sequence).

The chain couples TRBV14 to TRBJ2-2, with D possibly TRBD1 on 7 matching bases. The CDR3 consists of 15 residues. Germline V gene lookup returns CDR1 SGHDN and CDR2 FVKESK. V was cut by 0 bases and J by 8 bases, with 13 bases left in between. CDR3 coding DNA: TGTGCCAGCAGCCAAGAGGGGAGGACAGGAGGGGAGCTGTTTTTT. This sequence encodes CASSQEGRTGGELFF.

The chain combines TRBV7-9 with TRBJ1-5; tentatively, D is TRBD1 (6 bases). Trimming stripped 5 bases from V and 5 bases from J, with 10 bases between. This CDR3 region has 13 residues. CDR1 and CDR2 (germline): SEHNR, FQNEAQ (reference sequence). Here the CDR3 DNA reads TGTGCCAGCAGCCGGGGGCGGTATCAGCCCCAGCATTTT. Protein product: CASSRGRYQPQHF. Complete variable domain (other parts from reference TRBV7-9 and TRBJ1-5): DTGVSQNPRHKITKRGQNVTFRCDPISEHNRLYWYRQTLGQGPEFLTYFQNEAQLEKSRLLSDRFSAERPKGSFSTLEIQRTEQGDSAMYLCASSRGRYQPQHFGDGTRLSIL.

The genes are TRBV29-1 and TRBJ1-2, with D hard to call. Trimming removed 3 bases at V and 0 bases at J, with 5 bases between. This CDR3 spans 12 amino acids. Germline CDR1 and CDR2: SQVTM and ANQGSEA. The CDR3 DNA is TGCAGCGTTGATGGGACTAACTATGGCTACACCTTC. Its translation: CSVDGTNYGYTF. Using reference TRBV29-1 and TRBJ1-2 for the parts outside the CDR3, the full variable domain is SAVISQKPSRDICQRGTSLTIQCQVDSQVTMMFWYRQQPGQSLTLIATANQGSEATYESGFVIDKFPISRPNLTFSTLTVSNMSPEDSSIYLCSVDGTNYGYTFGSGTRLTVV.

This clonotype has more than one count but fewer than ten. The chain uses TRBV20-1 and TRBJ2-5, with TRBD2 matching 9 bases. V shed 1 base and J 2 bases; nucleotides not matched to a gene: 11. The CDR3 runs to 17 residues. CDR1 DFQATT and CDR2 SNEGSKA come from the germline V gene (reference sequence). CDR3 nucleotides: TGCAGTGCTAGAGGAATGTTGGGTAGCGGGGGACAAGAGACCCAGTACTTC. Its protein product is CSARGMLGSGGQETQYF.

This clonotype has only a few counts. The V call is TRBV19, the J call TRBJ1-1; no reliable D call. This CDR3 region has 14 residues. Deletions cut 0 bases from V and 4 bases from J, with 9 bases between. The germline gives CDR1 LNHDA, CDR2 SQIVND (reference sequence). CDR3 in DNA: TGTGCCAGTAGTATAGATCGCTGGAGCACTGAAGCTTTCTTT. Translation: CASSIDRWSTEAFF.

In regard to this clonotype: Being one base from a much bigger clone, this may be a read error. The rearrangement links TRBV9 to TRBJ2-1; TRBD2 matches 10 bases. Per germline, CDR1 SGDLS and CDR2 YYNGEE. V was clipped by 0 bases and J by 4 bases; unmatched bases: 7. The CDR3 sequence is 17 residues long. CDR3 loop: CASSVGLAGRLYNEQFF. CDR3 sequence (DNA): TGTGCCAGCAGCGTAGGACTAGCGGGTCGACTTTACAATGAGCAGTTCTTC.

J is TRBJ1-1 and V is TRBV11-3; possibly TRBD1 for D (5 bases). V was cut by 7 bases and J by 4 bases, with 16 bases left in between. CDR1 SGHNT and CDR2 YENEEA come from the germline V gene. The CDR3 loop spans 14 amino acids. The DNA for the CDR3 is TGTGCCAGCAACCCTGGGGGGTGGGGCACTGAAGCTTTCTTT. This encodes CASNPGGWGTEAFF.

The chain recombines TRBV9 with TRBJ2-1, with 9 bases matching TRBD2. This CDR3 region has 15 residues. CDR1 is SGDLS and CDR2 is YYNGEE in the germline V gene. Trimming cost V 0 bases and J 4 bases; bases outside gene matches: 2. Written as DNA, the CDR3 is TGTGCCAGCAGCGTAGCTAGCGGGGTTTACAATGAGCAGTTCTTC. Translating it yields CASSVASGVYNEQFF.

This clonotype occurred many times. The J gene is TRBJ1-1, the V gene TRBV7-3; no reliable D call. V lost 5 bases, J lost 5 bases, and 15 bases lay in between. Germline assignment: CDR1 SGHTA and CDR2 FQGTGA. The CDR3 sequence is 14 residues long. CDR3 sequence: CASSPTLGPTEAFF. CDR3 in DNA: TGTGCCAGCAGCCCCACGCTGGGTCCAACTGAAGCTTTCTTT. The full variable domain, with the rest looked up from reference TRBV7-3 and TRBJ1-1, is GAGVSQTPSNKVTEKGKYVELRCDPISGHTALYWYRQSLGQGPEFLIYFQGTGAADDSGLPNDRFFAVRPEGSVSTLKIQRTERGDSAVYLCASSPTLGPTEAFFGQGTRLTVV.

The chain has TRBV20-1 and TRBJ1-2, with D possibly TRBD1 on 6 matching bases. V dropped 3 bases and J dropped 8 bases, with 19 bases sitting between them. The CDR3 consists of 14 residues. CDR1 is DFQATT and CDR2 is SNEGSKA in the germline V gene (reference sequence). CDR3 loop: CSARVGGAVWGYTF. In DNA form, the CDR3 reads TGCAGTGCTAGGGTCGGGGGGGCAGTCTGGGGCTACACCTTC.

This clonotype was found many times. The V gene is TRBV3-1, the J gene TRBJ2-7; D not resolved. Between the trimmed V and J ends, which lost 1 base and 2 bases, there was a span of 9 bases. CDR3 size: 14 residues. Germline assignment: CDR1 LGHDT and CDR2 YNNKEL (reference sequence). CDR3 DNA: TGTGCCAGCAGCCAAGGATTAAAGGCCTACGAGCAGTACTTC. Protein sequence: CASSQGLKAYEQYF.

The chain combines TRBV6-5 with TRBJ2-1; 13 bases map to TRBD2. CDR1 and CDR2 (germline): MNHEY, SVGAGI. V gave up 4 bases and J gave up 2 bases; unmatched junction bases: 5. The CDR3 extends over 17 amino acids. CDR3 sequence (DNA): TGTGCCAGCAGTTTTGAGGGACTAGCGGGGACCTACAATGAGCAGTTCTTC. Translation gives CASSFEGLAGTYNEQFF.

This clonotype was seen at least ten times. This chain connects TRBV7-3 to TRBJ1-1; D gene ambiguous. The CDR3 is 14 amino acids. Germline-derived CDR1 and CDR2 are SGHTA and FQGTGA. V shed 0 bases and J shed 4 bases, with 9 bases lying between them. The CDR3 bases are TGTGCCAGCAGCTTAACGCCCGGCAGCACTGAAGCTTTCTTT. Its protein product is CASSLTPGSTEAFF.

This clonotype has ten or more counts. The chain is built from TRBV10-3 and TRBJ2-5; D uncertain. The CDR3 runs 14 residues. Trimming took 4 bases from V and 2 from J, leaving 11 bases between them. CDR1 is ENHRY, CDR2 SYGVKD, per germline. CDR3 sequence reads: CAISARADQETQYF. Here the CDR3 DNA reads TGTGCCATCAGTGCCCGGGCGGATCAAGAGACCCAGTACTTC.

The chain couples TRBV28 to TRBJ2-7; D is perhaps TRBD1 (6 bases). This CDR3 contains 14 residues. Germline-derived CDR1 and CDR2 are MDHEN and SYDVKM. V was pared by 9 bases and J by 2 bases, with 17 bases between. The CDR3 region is CARTPGGGPYEQYF. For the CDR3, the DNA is TGTGCCAGGACCCCGGGTGGGGGCCCCTACGAGCAGTACTTC. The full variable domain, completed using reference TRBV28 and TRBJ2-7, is DVKVTQSSRYLVKRTGEKVFLECVQDMDHENMFWYRQDPGLGLRLIYFSYDVKMKEKGDIPEGYSVSREKKERFSLILESASTNQTSMYLCARTPGGGPYEQYFGPGTRLTVT.

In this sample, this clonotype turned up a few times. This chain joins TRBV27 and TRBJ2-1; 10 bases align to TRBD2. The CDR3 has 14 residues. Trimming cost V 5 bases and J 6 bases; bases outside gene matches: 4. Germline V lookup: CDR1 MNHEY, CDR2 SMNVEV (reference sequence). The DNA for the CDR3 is TGTGCCAGCAGTGGACTAGCGGAGACCAATGAGCAGTTCTTC. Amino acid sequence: CASSGLAETNEQFF.

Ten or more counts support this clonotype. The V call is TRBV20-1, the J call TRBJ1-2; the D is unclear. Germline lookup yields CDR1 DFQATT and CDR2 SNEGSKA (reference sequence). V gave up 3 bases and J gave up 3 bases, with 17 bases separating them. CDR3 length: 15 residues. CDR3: CSASKEVVPDYGYTF. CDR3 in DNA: TGCAGTGCTAGTAAGGAAGTGGTACCGGACTATGGCTACACCTTC.

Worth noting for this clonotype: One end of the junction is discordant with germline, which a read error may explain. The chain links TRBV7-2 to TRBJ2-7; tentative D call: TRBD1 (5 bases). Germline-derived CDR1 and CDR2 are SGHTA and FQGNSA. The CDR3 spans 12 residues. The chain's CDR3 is CASSLGGALPMF. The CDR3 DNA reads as TGTGCCAGCAGCTTGGGTGGGGCCCTTCCCATGTTC.

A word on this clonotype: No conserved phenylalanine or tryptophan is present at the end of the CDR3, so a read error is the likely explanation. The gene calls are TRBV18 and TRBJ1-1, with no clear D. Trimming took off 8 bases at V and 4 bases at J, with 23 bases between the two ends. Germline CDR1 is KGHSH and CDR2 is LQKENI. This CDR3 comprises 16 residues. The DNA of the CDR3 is TGTGCCAGCAGTTTATTTGTGGGTCCTCCATTCACTGAAGCTTTCCTT. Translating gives CASSLFVGPPFTEAFL.

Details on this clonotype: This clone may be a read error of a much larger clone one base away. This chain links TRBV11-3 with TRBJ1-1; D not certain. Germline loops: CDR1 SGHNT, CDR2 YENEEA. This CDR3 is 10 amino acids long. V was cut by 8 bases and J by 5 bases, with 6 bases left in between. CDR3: CASGQTEAFF. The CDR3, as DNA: TGTGCCAGCGGCCAAACTGAAGCTTTCTTT.